A selection of T cell receptor beta chains follows, all from one sample in a study of OX40 agonist ivuxolimab in advanced cancers. Method: immunoSEQ multiplex PCR; TCRdb's copy keeps in-frame clones and lacks some. The sample lists approximately 47,000 clones, about nine tenths occurring once. The material sequenced was CD4+ or CD8+ T cells sorted from blood, taken in a trial of the OX40 agonist ivuxolimab. The source of these receptors is an adult with an advanced solid tumor such as melanoma, head and neck, liver or kidney cancer. Each CDR3 is given with its conserved first and last residue. Each record gives: J gene, V gene, clone size, D gene, CDR3 protein, CDR3 DNA. D genes are given only for firm matches. Only part of the rows carry a size: once, few, many, or a class if the clone is expanded.

J: TRBJ1-1; V: TRBV27; size: -; D: -; CDR3: CASSPSLGSLNTEAFF; DNA: TGTGCCAGCAGTCCCTCTCTGGGGAGCTTGAACACTGAAGCTTTCTTT
J: TRBJ2-2; V: TRBV4-1; size: -; D: -; CDR3: CASSQAGHNTGELFF; DNA: TGCGCCAGCAGCCAAGCGGGGCATAACACCGGGGAGCTGTTTTTT
J: TRBJ1-4; V: TRBV6-5; size: -; D: TRBD1; CDR3: CASSLQGTNEKLFF; DNA: TGTGCCAGCAGCTTACAGGGGACTAATGAAAAACTGTTTTTT
J: TRBJ1-4; V: TRBV10-2; size: -; D: -; CDR3: CASSRTPNEKLFF; DNA: TGCGCCAGCAGTCGGACACCCAATGAAAAACTGTTTTTT
J: TRBJ2-4; V: TRBV5-6; size: -; D: -; CDR3: CASSLASGGGIQYF; DNA: TGTGCCAGCAGCTTGGCCTCGGGGGGCGGCATTCAGTACTTC
J: TRBJ1-1; V: TRBV19; size: -; D: -; CDR3: CASSPGTSNTEAFF; DNA: TGTGCCAGTAGTCCAGGGACATCTAACACTGAAGCTTTCTTT
J: TRBJ1-2; V: TRBV27; size: -; D: TRBD1; CDR3: CASSYSTGENYGYTF; DNA: TGTGCCAGCAGCTACTCAACAGGGGAGAACTATGGCTACACCTTC
J: TRBJ2-7; V: TRBV14; size: -; D: -; CDR3: CASSQIDFSYEQYF; DNA: TGTGCCAGCAGCCAGATTGATTTCTCCTACGAGCAGTACTTC
J: TRBJ2-1; V: TRBV13; size: -; D: -; CDR3: CASSLEAGAPYNEQFF; DNA: TGTGCCAGCAGCTTAGAGGCGGGGGCCCCCTACAATGAGCAGTTCTTC
J: TRBJ1-1; V: TRBV7-3; size: -; D: -; CDR3: CASSRGGTEAFF; DNA: TGTGCCAGCAGCCGGGGGGGTACTGAAGCTTTCTTT
J: TRBJ2-2; V: TRBV5-6; size: -; D: -; CDR3: CASSPVGGLNTGELFF; DNA: TGTGCCAGCAGCCCTGTGGGGGGGCTCAACACCGGGGAGCTGTTTTTT
J: TRBJ2-3; V: TRBV11-2; size: -; D: -; CDR3: CASSTSTDTQYF; DNA: TGTGCCAGCAGCACCAGCACAGATACGCAGTATTTT
J: TRBJ2-1; V: TRBV27; size: -; D: -; CDR3: CASSSTGYNEQFF; DNA: TGTGCCAGCAGTTCTACAGGATACAATGAGCAGTTCTTC
J: TRBJ1-2; V: TRBV29-1; size: -; D: TRBD1; CDR3: CSVEDLRQGASGYGYTF; DNA: TGCAGCGTTGAAGATCTGAGACAGGGGGCGTCTGGCTATGGCTACACCTTC
J: TRBJ2-2; V: TRBV7-9; size: -; D: -; CDR3: CASSLGGAGELFF; DNA: TGTGCCAGCAGCTTAGGTGGAGCCGGGGAGCTGTTTTTT
J: TRBJ1-2; V: TRBV27; size: few; D: -; CDR3: CASSLTGWKNYGYTF; DNA: TGTGCCAGCAGTTTAACCGGGTGGAAGAACTATGGCTACACCTTC
J: TRBJ2-7; V: TRBV5-1; size: -; D: TRBD1; CDR3: CASSLVGQGLDEQYF; DNA: TGCGCCAGCAGCTTGGTGGGACAGGGACTCGACGAGCAGTACTTC
J: TRBJ2-7; V: TRBV6-5; size: -; D: -; CDR3: CASSYADDTYEQYF; DNA: TGTGCCAGCAGTTACGCGGACGACACCTACGAGCAGTACTTC
J: TRBJ2-3; V: TRBV6-1; size: -; D: TRBD2; CDR3: CASSSGTSGTDTQYF; DNA: TGTGCCAGCAGCTCCGGGACTAGCGGCACAGATACGCAGTATTTT
J: TRBJ2-1; V: TRBV7-9; size: -; D: -; CDR3: CALSPSREQFF; DNA: TGTGCCCTATCGCCCAGCCGTGAGCAGTTCTTC
J: TRBJ2-3; V: TRBV13; size: -; D: -; CDR3: CASSLGSSDTQYF; DNA: TGTGCCAGCAGCTTAGGTTCCTCAGATACGCAGTATTTT
J: TRBJ2-2; V: TRBV9; size: -; D: -; CDR3: CASSVAVGLGSIHTGELFF; DNA: TGTGCCAGCAGCGTAGCCGTGGGCTTAGGTTCCATACACACCGGGGAGCTGTTTTTT
J: TRBJ2-5; V: TRBV11-2; size: -; D: -; CDR3: CASALVGGTQYF; DNA: TGTGCCAGCGCTCTAGTCGGAGGGACCCAGTACTTC
J: TRBJ1-2; V: TRBV29-1; size: once; D: -; CDR3: CSVVGTGYGYTF; DNA: TGCAGCGTTGTAGGCACGGGCTATGGCTACACCTTC
J: TRBJ2-2; V: TRBV5-1; size: -; D: TRBD2; CDR3: CASSLSGIAGGPVELFF; DNA: TGCGCCAGCAGCTTGTCGGGTATAGCGGGGGGGCCGGTGGAGCTGTTTTTT
J: TRBJ2-1; V: TRBV7-9; size: -; D: TRBD1; CDR3: CASSPTGQGVLSYNEQFF; DNA: TGTGCCAGCAGCCCTACGGGACAGGGGGTTCTATCCTACAATGAGCAGTTCTTC
J: TRBJ2-1; V: TRBV7-6; size: -; D: -; CDR3: CASSLELGIKIF; DNA: TGTGCCAGCAGCTTAGAACTGGGGATAAAGATCTTC
J: TRBJ2-1; V: TRBV15; size: -; D: -; CDR3: CATSRGVVELSSYNEQFF; DNA: TGTGCCACCAGCAGAGGGGTTGTGGAATTGAGCTCCTACAATGAGCAGTTCTTC